These 2 T cell receptor beta chains were all obtained from the same sample, sequenced in a study of blood T cell repertoires in COVID-19. Some clones are missing from TCRdb's copy, which holds only in-frame ones; the method was immunoSEQ multiplex PCR. The sample holds fewer than 130,000 clones; 70% to 90% are singletons and the top ten take 2.1%. Sequenced: peripheral blood. These receptors originate from a human donor in a cohort sampled during active COVID-19.

This rearrangement joins TRBV9 to TRBJ2-1; possibly TRBD2 for D (5 bases). V shed 4 bases and J shed 3 bases, with 17 bases lying between them. Germline V gene data show CDR1 as SGDLS and CDR2 as YYNGEE. The CDR3 spans 16 residues. Here the CDR3 reads CASSPYSREGYNEQFF. CDR3 DNA: TGTGCCAGCAGCCCCTATTCCCGGGAAGGCTACAATGAGCAGTTCTTC.

The chain employs TRBV7-9 and TRBJ2-5, with D perhaps matching TRBD2 (6 bases). The CDR3 has 14 residues. Looked up from germline, CDR1 is SEHNR and CDR2 is FQNEAQ (reference sequence). The V gene lost 3 bases and the J gene lost 4 bases, with 12 bases spanning the gap. CDR3 nucleotide sequence: TGTGCCAGCAGCTTGGGAATGGAGGGAGAGACCCAGTACTTC. Amino acid sequence: CASSLGMEGETQYF.